The TCR delta chain under discussion was sequenced for a study of gamma delta lymphoproliferative disorders and STAT genes. In its sample, this clone is large (0.1 to 1%). Other DNA sequences of this sample code for an identical CDR3. TCRdb called clones from the multiplex PCR reads again using CATT. This table has a few thousand delta-chain clones, 1% appearing once. PBMCs from patients and controls supplied the genomic DNA for sequencing. There are 17 residues in the CDR3. CDR1 is GEAIGNYY, CDR2 EKD, per germline. V lost 3 bases to trimming and J lost 0 bases; unmatched junction nucleotides: 11. Sequencing was carried out using blood. The chain uses TRDV2 and TRDJ1; TRDD3 agrees at 8 bases. This sequence originates from a human donor in good health. The CDR3 DNA is TGTGCCTGTGACCGATTACTGGGGGTCACTTACACCGATAAACTCATCTTT. Amino acid sequence: CACDRLLGVTYTDKLIF.